The rows below give T cell receptor beta chains drawn from one sample of a study of response to subunit inactivated influenza vaccine. TCRdb called the RT-PCR reads again in MiXCR, with one record for every CDR3 protein. The profile shows over 650,000 distinct CDR3 sequences, roughly 18% of them singletons. The source was PBMCs from blood, collected more than 4 days after vaccination. The receptors here all came from a man aged 45-65 years who received an inactivated influenza vaccine. CDR3s include the opening cysteine and the closing phenylalanine or tryptophan. D genes are given only for firm matches. The listing skips clone size in some rows; elsewhere it reads once, few, many or a size class.

V: TRBV10-3; D: TRBD2; size: few; J: TRBJ2-1; CDR3: CAISGLAGAYNEQFF; DNA: TGTGCCATCAGCGGTCTAGCGGGAGCCTACAATGAGCAGTTCTTC
V: TRBV25-1; D: .; size: few; J: TRBJ2-5; CDR3: CASSEPGLETQYF; DNA: TGTGCCAGCAGTGAACCGGGATTAGAGACCCAGTACTTC
V: TRBV6-1; D: TRBD2; size: .; J: TRBJ2-1; CDR3: CASSNPAGVGHNEQFF; DNA: TGTGCCAGCAGTAATCCGGCGGGAGTGGGTCACAATGAGCAGTTCTTC
V: TRBV12-3/TRBV12-4; D: .; size: .; J: TRBJ2-5; CDR3: CASSLFGTTQETQYF; DNA: TGTGCCAGCAGCTTATTCGGGACAACCCAAGAGACCCAGTACTTC
V: TRBV10-3; D: TRBD2; size: .; J: TRBJ2-5; CDR3: CAINGGYQETQYF; DNA: TGTGCCATCAACGGGGGGTACCAAGAGACCCAGTACTTC
V: TRBV21-1; D: .; size: .; J: TRBJ1-2; CDR3: CASRWTAFGYTF; DNA: TGTGCCAGCAGGTGGACAGCATTTGGCTACACCTTC
V: TRBV4-3; D: TRBD2; size: .; J: TRBJ2-5; CDR3: CASSEGSGAGETQYF; DNA: TGCGCCAGCAGCGAGGGCAGCGGGGCCGGGGAGACCCAGTACTTC
V: TRBV28; D: .; size: .; J: TRBJ2-1; CDR3: CASSRAESYNEQFF; DNA: TGTGCCAGCTCCCGGGCGGAGTCCTACAATGAGCAGTTCTTC
V: TRBV27; D: .; size: .; J: TRBJ2-2; CDR3: CASTNSLASGELFF; DNA: TGTGCCAGCACCAATAGCCTGGCTAGCGGGGAGCTGTTTTTT
V: TRBV24-1; D: TRBD2; size: few; J: TRBJ2-7; CDR3: CATSGSGSHEQYF; DNA: TGTGCCACCAGCGGTAGCGGGAGTCACGAGCAGTACTTC
V: TRBV20-1; D: .; size: .; J: TRBJ2-1; CDR3: CSARDLDIVGGTYNEQFF; DNA: TGCAGTGCTAGAGATCTCGATATAGTGGGCGGGACCTACAATGAGCAGTTCTTC
V: TRBV7-9; D: TRBD1; size: .; J: TRBJ2-5; CDR3: CASSLAGDREETQYF; DNA: TGTGCCAGCAGCTTAGCGGGAGACAGGGAAGAGACCCAGTACTTC
V: TRBV5-1; D: TRBD1; size: .; J: TRBJ2-7; CDR3: CASSMRQGRSYEQYF; DNA: TGCGCCAGCAGCATGAGACAGGGGCGATCCTACGAGCAGTACTTC
V: TRBV10-3; D: .; size: few; J: TRBJ2-5; CDR3: CAISETRTGRLQETQYF; DNA: TGTGCCATCAGTGAGACGAGGACGGGACGGCTCCAAGAGACCCAGTACTTC
V: TRBV2; D: .; size: few; J: TRBJ1-6; CDR3: CASSEDGFYNSPLHF; DNA: TGTGCCAGCAGTGAGGACGGATTCTATAATTCACCCCTCCACTTT
V: TRBV20-1; D: .; size: .; J: TRBJ1-1; CDR3: CSARDVGSEAFF; DNA: TGCAGTGCTAGAGATGTAGGGAGTGAAGCTTTCTTT
V: TRBV20-1; D: .; size: few; J: TRBJ2-3; CDR3: CSAAESDTQYF; DNA: TGCAGTGCTGCAGAGTCAGATACGCAGTATTTT
V: TRBV19; D: TRBD1; size: .; J: TRBJ2-7; CDR3: CASSMGTGVSYEQYF; DNA: TGTGCCAGTAGTATGGGAACAGGGGTCTCCTACGAGCAGTACTTC
V: TRBV12-3/TRBV12-4; D: TRBD1; size: many; J: TRBJ2-2; CDR3: CASTPDRATGELFF; DNA: TGTGCCAGCACCCCGGACAGGGCCACCGGGGAGCTGTTTTTT
V: TRBV23-1; D: .; size: .; J: TRBJ2-3; CDR3: CASSLPGGGPDTQYF; DNA: TGCGCCAGCAGTCTACCGGGAGGGGGCCCAGATACGCAGTATTTT
V: TRBV14; D: TRBD2; size: .; J: TRBJ2-1; CDR3: CASSQGAPLAGINEQFF; DNA: TGTGCCAGCAGCCAAGGTGCCCCGCTAGCGGGGATAAATGAGCAGTTCTTC
V: TRBV7-2; D: TRBD2; size: .; J: TRBJ2-3; CDR3: CASSFLAGGIYTDTQYF; DNA: TGTGCCAGCAGCTTCCTAGCGGGGGGGATCTACACAGATACGCAGTATTTT
V: TRBV12-3/TRBV12-4; D: TRBD2; size: many; J: TRBJ2-1; CDR3: CASGRDYTYNEQFF; DNA: TGTGCCAGCGGCCGGGACTACACCTACAATGAGCAGTTCTTC
V: TRBV7-2; D: .; size: few; J: TRBJ1-6; CDR3: CASSLDRAYNSPLHF; DNA: TGTGCCAGCAGCTTAGACAGGGCTTATAATTCACCCCTCCACTTT
V: TRBV5-1; D: .; size: .; J: TRBJ1-5; CDR3: CASSPGGGSSNQPQHF; DNA: TGCGCCAGCAGCCCGGGAGGGGGGAGCAGCAATCAGCCCCAGCATTTT
V: TRBV21-1; D: .; size: few; J: TRBJ2-6; CDR3: CANDPGSGANVLTF; DNA: TGTGCCAACGATCCAGGGTCTGGGGCCAACGTCCTGACTTTC
V: TRBV20-1; D: .; size: few; J: TRBJ2-3; CDR3: CSARGPITDTQYF; DNA: TGCAGTGCTAGAGGCCCGATCACAGATACGCAGTATTTT
V: TRBV9; D: .; size: few; J: TRBJ2-1; CDR3: CASSPAGTNYNEQFF; DNA: TGTGCCAGCAGCCCCGCCGGGACCAATTACAATGAGCAGTTCTTC
V: TRBV7-9; D: .; size: .; J: TRBJ2-1; CDR3: CASSLTVNLPTYNEQFF; DNA: TGTGCCAGCAGCTTAACGGTGAACCTCCCCACCTACAATGAGCAGTTCTTC
V: TRBV10-3; D: TRBD1; size: few; J: TRBJ2-5; CDR3: CATGQVQETQYF; DNA: TGTGCCACCGGACAGGTCCAAGAGACCCAGTACTTC
V: TRBV20-1; D: .; size: few; J: TRBJ1-1; CDR3: CSALRGAANTEAFF; DNA: TGCAGTGCTCTACGAGGGGCAGCTAACACTGAAGCTTTCTTT